These 4 T cell receptor beta chains share one sample of origin, sequenced in a study of neoadjuvant anti-PD-1 for oral cavity cancer. Profiling relied on immunoSEQ multiplex PCR, and the TCRdb table lists in-frame clones only, not all of them. The sample shows about 14,000 clones, 70% to 80% of them seen only once. This specimen was PBMCs, taken before nivolumab (anti-PD-1) treatment. The receptors come from a person aged 40-85 years with oral cavity squamous cell carcinoma.

The chain employs TRBV7-2 and TRBJ2-2; D might be TRBD2 (6 bases). CDR3 length: 15 amino acids. Germline assignment: CDR1 SGHTA and CDR2 FQGNSA. V lost 5 bases and J lost 4, with 14 bases in between. CDR3 sequence: CASSTGLLATGELFF. The CDR3 bases are TGTGCCAGCAGCACGGGACTCTTAGCCACCGGGGAGCTGTTTTTT. The full variable domain, in which reference TRBV7-2 and TRBJ2-2 provide the parts outside the CDR3, is GAGVSQSPSNKVTEKGKDVELRCDPISGHTALYWYRQSLGQGLEFLIYFQGNSAPDKSGLPSDRFSAERTGGSVSTLTIQRTQQEDSAVYLCASSTGLLATGELFFGEGSRLTVL.

The J gene is TRBJ2-5, the V gene TRBV9; D unclear. CDR3 length: 13 amino acids. The germline CDR1 and CDR2 sequences are SGDLS and YYNGEE. V was cut by 4 bases and J by 5 bases, with 12 bases left in between. The CDR3 nucleotides are TGTGCCAGCAGCAGAGGCAGCAAGGAGACCCAGTACTTC. Amino acid sequence: CASSRGSKETQYF.

This clone showed up just a few times. The chain recombines TRBV10-1 with TRBJ2-2; no firm D call. CDR1 and CDR2 from the germline V gene are WNHNN and SYGVQD (reference sequence). Trimming shortened V by 5 bases and J by 3 bases, and 7 bases separated the two germline ends. The CDR3 totals 13 residues. CDR3 protein: CASSPGYTGELFF. Written as DNA, the CDR3 is TGCGCCAGCAGTCCCGGGTACACCGGGGAGCTGTTTTTT.

The chain uses TRBV10-2 and TRBJ1-1, with TRBD1 as a possible D gene (6 bases). The germline gives CDR1 WSHSY, CDR2 SAAADI. V gave up 4 bases and J gave up 6 bases, with 9 bases separating them. This CDR3 has 12 amino acids. The CDR3 DNA is TGCGCCAGCAGTGGAGGACAGCCTGAAGCTTTCTTT. Encoded protein: CASSGGQPEAFF.